Listed below are T cell receptor beta chains from one sample, sequenced in a study of T cell repertoires in cytomegalovirus infection. Using its own MiXCR run on the reads, TCRdb lists one record per CDR3 protein. The repertoire holds 160,000 or so distinct CDR3 sequences, with 23% as singletons. The material sequenced was PBMCs. The receptors shown here come from a human donor in good health (CMV status not recorded). Some clones in this sample may be carry-over from other donors' samples. Each CDR3 is given with its conserved first and last residue. Fields, in order: CDR3 length, J gene, V gene, CDR3 protein.

>14|TRBJ1-3|TRBV7-9
CASSLGFSGNTIYF
>15|TRBJ2-7|TRBV28
CASSRTGTGFYEQYF
>12|TRBJ2-1|TRBV20-1
CSARRVTNEQFF
>12|TRBJ1-5|TRBV6-5
CASRQGDQPQHF
>14|TRBJ2-2|TRBV12-3/TRBV12-4
CASSFGGITGELFF
>16|TRBJ2-5|TRBV12-3/TRBV12-4
CASSLAGLAGQETQYF
>13|TRBJ1-2|TRBV20-1
CSARDIPNYGYTF
>13|TRBJ2-7|TRBV10-2
CASSDFGGREQYF
>16|TRBJ2-1|TRBV2
CASSDALAGGSNEQFF
>15|TRBJ1-1|TRBV5-1
CASSLTLRGNTEAFF
>12|TRBJ2-5|TRBV5-1
CASSSESETQYF
>13|TRBJ1-1|TRBV19
CASSTGGNTEAFF
>16|TRBJ2-5|TRBV5-4
CASSLAGTGGLETQYF
>14|TRBJ1-2|TRBV12-3/TRBV12-4
CASSFQGQLYGYTF
>13|TRBJ2-1|TRBV7-9
CASSLAGEREQFF
>13|TRBJ2-3|TRBV29-1
CSVAGDPTDTQYF
>17|TRBJ2-7|TRBV11-1
CASSLGLAGRAVQEQYF
>13|TRBJ1-5|TRBV15
CATSPRGNQPQHF
>13|TRBJ1-1|TRBV12-3/TRBV12-4
CASSLWDNTEAFF
>12|TRBJ2-1|TRBV6-5
CASSFRGLEQFF
>14|TRBJ2-7|TRBV28
CARSLASGSYEQYF
>14|TRBJ1-1|TRBV7-2
CASSFGQANTEAFF
>14|TRBJ1-1|TRBV7-2
CASSLTFGDTEAFF
>13|TRBJ2-7|TRBV13
CASSLPHGYEQYF
>17|TRBJ2-2|TRBV7-2
CASSWSGTSGNNGELFF
>14|TRBJ2-2|TRBV29-1
CSVDYEDGTGELFF
>12|TRBJ2-1|TRBV5-1
CASSLDLYEQFF
>15|TRBJ2-1|TRBV7-9
CASSNRKSSYNEQFF
>15|TRBJ1-2|TRBV5-1
CASSSDSPINYGYTF
>12|TRBJ2-1|TRBV6-8
CASRRSFNEQFF
>12|TRBJ1-2|TRBV29-1
CSVVGNNYGYTF
>15|TRBJ2-2|TRBV7-2
CASSAKRTNTGELFF
>13|TRBJ1-1|TRBV30
CAWRTGWDTEAFF
>15|TRBJ2-7|TRBV20-1
CSASFPSGDWYEQYF
>16|TRBJ2-7|TRBV23-1
CASSQSRRWGPREQYF
>17|TRBJ2-3|TRBV7-8
CASSLTRLAGRTDTQYF
>15|TRBJ1-2|TRBV2
CASRVYEGPYYGYTF
>13|TRBJ2-4|TRBV20-1
CSANSGTKNIQYF
>13|TRBJ2-7|TRBV7-9
CASADKSPYEQYF
>14|TRBJ2-1|TRBV18
CASSARDQGDEQFF
>16|TRBJ1-1|TRBV27
CASSLSAQMVITEAFF
>13|TRBJ1-1|TRBV20-1
CSAPGAQGTEAFF
>14|TRBJ2-1|TRBV12-3/TRBV12-4
CASSTELANNEQFF
>16|TRBJ2-6|TRBV7-3
CASSLSGSSGANVLTF
>12|TRBJ1-1|TRBV5-6
CASSIRRIEAFF
>14|TRBJ2-7|TRBV27
CASKRLGGDYEQYF
>20|TRBJ2-2|TRBV6-6
CASSPRTSGRAQRGTGELFF
>14|TRBJ2-7|TRBV10-3
CAISEYTAGYEQYF